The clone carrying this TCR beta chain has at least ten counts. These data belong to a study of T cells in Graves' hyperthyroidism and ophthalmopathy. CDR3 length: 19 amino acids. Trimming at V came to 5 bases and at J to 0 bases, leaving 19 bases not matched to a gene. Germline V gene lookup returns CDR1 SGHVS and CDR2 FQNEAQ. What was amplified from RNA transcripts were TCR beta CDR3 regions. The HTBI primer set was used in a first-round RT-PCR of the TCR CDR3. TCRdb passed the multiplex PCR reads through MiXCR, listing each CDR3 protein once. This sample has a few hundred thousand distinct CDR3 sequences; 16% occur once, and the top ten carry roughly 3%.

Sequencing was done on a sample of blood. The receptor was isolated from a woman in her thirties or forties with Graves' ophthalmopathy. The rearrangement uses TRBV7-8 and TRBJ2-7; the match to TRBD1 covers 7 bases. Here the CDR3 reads CASSPTRGFSSPSSYEQYF. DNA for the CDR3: TGTGCCAGCAGCCCAACCAGGGGGTTCAGCTCTCCTAGCTCCTACGAGCAGTACTTC.